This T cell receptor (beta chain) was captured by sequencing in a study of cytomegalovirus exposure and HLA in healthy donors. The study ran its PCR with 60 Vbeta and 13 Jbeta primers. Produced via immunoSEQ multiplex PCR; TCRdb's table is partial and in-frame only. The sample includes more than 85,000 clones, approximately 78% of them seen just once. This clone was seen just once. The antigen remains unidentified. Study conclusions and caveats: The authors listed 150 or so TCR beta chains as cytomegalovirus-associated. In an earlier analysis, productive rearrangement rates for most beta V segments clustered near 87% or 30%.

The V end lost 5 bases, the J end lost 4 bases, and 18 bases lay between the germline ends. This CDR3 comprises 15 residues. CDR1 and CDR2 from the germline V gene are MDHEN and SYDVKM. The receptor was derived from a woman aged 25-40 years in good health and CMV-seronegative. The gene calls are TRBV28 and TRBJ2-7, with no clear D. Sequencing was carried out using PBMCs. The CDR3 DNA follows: TGTGCCAGCAGTAACTTGGTCGAACCCCCATACGAGCAGTACTTC. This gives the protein CASSNLVEPPYEQYF.